Listed here is a single TCR beta chain. The authors' processing: From reference gene primer amplification, estimates of nucleated cell counts were derived. The assay was immunoSEQ multiplex PCR, and TCRdb's table has in-frame clones only and misses some. V and J calls and clone size are given by that table; D and trimming were obtained from the DNA. The sample consists of 200,000 to 250,000 clones, around 87% of them appearing once. The germline V gene encodes CDR1 MNHEY and CDR2 SVGAGI. Between the trimmed V and J ends, which lost 9 bases and 4 bases, there was a span of 16 bases. The length of the CDR3 is 14 residues. The data were taken from a study of blood T cell repertoires in COVID-19. Study-wide background: Both acute and convalescent COVID-19 samples were obtained from the United States, Italy and Spain. From T cells, B-cell-depleted T cells, or PBMCs came the material, which was cDNA or gDNA.

The chain uses TRBV6-5 and TRBJ2-1; the D gene is possibly TRBD2 (7 bases). The sample taken for sequencing was peripheral blood. The clonotype comes from a man between 60 and 75 years old who had recovered from COVID-19. For the CDR3, the DNA is TGTGCCAGTAACCGGGCGGGGGCATACAATGAGCAGTTCTTC. Translation gives CASNRAGAYNEQFF.